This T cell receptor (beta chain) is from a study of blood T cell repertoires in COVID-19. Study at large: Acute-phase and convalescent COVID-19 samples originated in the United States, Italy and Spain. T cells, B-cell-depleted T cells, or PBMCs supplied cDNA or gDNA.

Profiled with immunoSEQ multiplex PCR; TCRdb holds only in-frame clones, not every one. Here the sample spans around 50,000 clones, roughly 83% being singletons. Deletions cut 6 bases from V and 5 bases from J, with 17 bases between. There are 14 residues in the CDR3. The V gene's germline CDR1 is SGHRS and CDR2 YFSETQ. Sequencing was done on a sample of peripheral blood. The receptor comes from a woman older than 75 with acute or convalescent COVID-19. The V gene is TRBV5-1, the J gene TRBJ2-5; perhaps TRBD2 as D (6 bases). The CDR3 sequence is CASTPRAGWETQYF. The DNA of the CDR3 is TGCGCCAGCACCCCCCGAGCGGGCTGGGAGACCCAGTACTTC.